The 26 T cell receptor beta chains below come from one sample, sequenced in a study of blood T cell repertoires in COVID-19. The table came from immunoSEQ multiplex PCR; TCRdb's copy has only in-frame clones and leaves some out. The sample records some 120,000 clones, around 74% being singletons. The sequenced sample was peripheral blood. Every receptor here comes from a man aged 55 to 70 with acute or convalescent COVID-19.

The chain combines TRBV19 with TRBJ1-6; no definite D call. Germline V CDR1 and CDR2: LNHDA, SQIVND (reference sequence). The CDR3 spans 15 residues. The V gene lost 5 bases and the J gene lost 7 bases, with 15 bases spanning the gap. CDR3 bases: TGTGCCAGTAGTGGAGGCGGCCCTTCGAATTCACCCCTCCACTTT. Protein: CASSGGGPSNSPLHF.

The chain combines TRBV27 with TRBJ2-3; the D gene is possibly TRBD1 (6 bases). This CDR3 is 16 amino acids long. Looked up from germline, CDR1 is MNHEY and CDR2 is SMNVEV (reference sequence). V was shortened by 5 bases and J by 2 bases, with 17 bases between the two germline ends. The CDR3 here is CASSAKTGIVTDTQYF. The DNA for the CDR3 is TGTGCCAGCAGTGCCAAAACAGGGATAGTCACAGATACGCAGTATTTT.

The chain is built from TRBV2 and TRBJ1-5; the D gene is possibly TRBD1 (6 bases). Germline CDR1 reads SNHLY; CDR2 reads FYNNEI. Trimming left V 6 bases short and J 3 bases short, with 9 bases between. The length of the CDR3 is 13 residues. CDR3 DNA sequence: TGTGCCAGCAGGAGGGACACCAATCAGCCCCAGCATTTT. Protein sequence: CASRRDTNQPQHF.

CDR3 nucleotides: TGTGCCAGCGGGACAGGCAAAAGCACTGAAGCTTTCTTT. Protein: CASGTGKSTEAFF. The chain uses TRBV6-5 and TRBJ1-1, with 8 bases that match TRBD1. V dropped 8 bases and J dropped 4; count of bases not matched to a gene: 6. The CDR3 consists of 13 residues. Germline V gives CDR1 MNHEY, CDR2 SVGAGI.

The genes are TRBV28 and TRBJ2-3; 8 bases map to TRBD1. Germline values: CDR1 MDHEN, CDR2 SYDVKM. The CDR3 covers 12 residues. With V trimmed by 4 bases and J by 14 bases, 8 bases remained unmatched. CDR3 amino acids: CASSSGQVYAYF. In DNA, the CDR3 is TGTGCCAGCAGTTCGGGACAGGTTTATGCGTATTTT.

The V gene is TRBV18, the J gene TRBJ1-5; TRBD1 matches 8 bases. The junction had 6 bases not matched to a gene; V was cut back by 3 bases and J by 2 bases. Germline CDR1 reads KGHSH; CDR2 reads LQKENI. The CDR3 spans 16 residues. CDR3 sequence (DNA): TGTGCCAGCTCACCTATCGGACAGGGAGGCAATCAGCCCCAGCATTTT. Protein product: CASSPIGQGGNQPQHF.

This chain links TRBV10-1 with TRBJ2-3; D gene unclear. CDR3 length: 15 residues. Germline values: CDR1 WNHNN, CDR2 SYGVQD (reference sequence). Trimming took 0 bases from V and 0 from J, leaving 7 bases between them. CDR3 nucleotides: TGCGCCAGCAGTGAGTCCCCGACTAGCACAGATACGCAGTATTTT. Amino acids: CASSESPTSTDTQYF.

The chain has TRBV9 and TRBJ1-2, with 10 nucleotides matching TRBD1. The CDR3 runs 16 residues. Trimming took 0 bases from V and 5 from J; bases not matched to a gene: 7. Germline CDR1 and CDR2: SGDLS and YYNGEE. Here the CDR3 DNA reads TGTGCCAGCAGCGTAGCTACCGGGACAGGGGAATATGGCTACACCTTC. Protein sequence: CASSVATGTGEYGYTF.

This chain connects TRBV5-4 to TRBJ2-7; D is possibly TRBD2 (6 bases). The CDR3 spans 13 residues. V lost 4 bases and J 5 bases, leaving 13 bases between the germline ends. Germline assignment: CDR1 SGHNT and CDR2 YYREEE (reference sequence). The CDR3 reads CASSLGDLDEQYF. CDR3 bases: TGTGCCAGCAGCCTGGGGGACTTGGACGAGCAGTACTTC.

The chain is built from TRBV6-4 and TRBJ1-2; 11 nucleotides agree with TRBD1. Germline CDR1 is MRHNA and CDR2 is SNTAGT. The CDR3 is 16 amino acids. V shed 4 bases, J shed 4 bases, and the junction held 8 bases outside the gene matches. The CDR3 region has the DNA TGTGCCAGCAGTGCCCAACCCGGGACAGGGGGCTATGGCTACACCTTC. Amino acids: CASSAQPGTGGYGYTF.

CDR3: CASSYTGNYGYTF. The CDR3 DNA reads as TGTGCCAGCAGCTACACAGGGAACTATGGCTACACCTTC. The chain has TRBV9 and TRBJ1-2, with D maybe TRBD1 (6 bases). The CDR3 runs to 13 residues. Between the trimmed V and J ends, which lost 4 bases and 2 bases, there was a span of 9 bases. Germline CDR1 reads SGDLS; CDR2 reads YYNGEE.

This clone was detected only a few times. The chain is built from TRBV27 and TRBJ2-2; TRBD2 matches 9 bases. CDR3 length equals 17 residues. Germline CDR1 is MNHEY and CDR2 is SMNVEV (reference sequence). The V gene end was trimmed by 5 bases and the J gene end by 4 bases; junction bases not matched to a gene: 11. This chain's CDR3 is CASSKHFSGGGTGELFF. CDR3 DNA sequence: TGTGCCAGCAGTAAACACTTTAGCGGGGGCGGCACCGGGGAGCTGTTTTTT.

This clone has just one count. The chain has TRBV3-1 (or the pseudogene TRBV3-2) and TRBJ2-5; tentative D call: TRBD2 (5 bases). Looked up from germline, CDR1 is LGHDT and CDR2 is YNNKEL (reference sequence). V gave up 4 bases and J gave up 5 bases, with 20 bases separating them. The CDR3 runs 16 residues. This chain's CDR3 is CASSLDRGRSGETQYF. The CDR3 nucleotides are TGTGCCAGCAGCCTAGATCGAGGGCGTTCAGGCGAGACCCAGTACTTC.

V usage is TRBV5-1 and J usage is TRBJ2-3; 8 nucleotides match TRBD2. V was pared by 0 bases and J by 0 bases, with 3 bases of the junction left unmatched. Germline V gene lookup returns CDR1 SGHRS and CDR2 YFSETQ. The CDR3 runs to 16 residues. The CDR3 DNA reads TGCGCCAGCAGCTTGGGGTCTAGCGGGAGCACAGATACGCAGTATTTT. This translates into CASSLGSSGSTDTQYF.

V is TRBV19 and J is TRBJ2-7, with 7 bases that match TRBD1. V gave up 3 bases and J gave up 2 bases; unmatched junction bases: 4. Germline V gene sequence: CDR1 LNHDA, CDR2 SQIVND (reference sequence). CDR3 size: 14 residues. CDR3 sequence reads: CASSIRRGPYEQYF. CDR3 in DNA: TGTGCCAGTAGTATTCGTAGGGGGCCCTACGAGCAGTACTTC.

The chain employs TRBV24-1 and TRBJ2-1, with 9 bases identical to TRBD1. Per germline, CDR1 KGHDR and CDR2 SFDVKD. After removal of 4 bases from V and 7 bases from J, the junction contained 10 bases not matched to a gene. The CDR3 has 16 amino acids. CDR3 coding DNA: TGTGCCACCAGTGACATCCGGGACAGGGTTCGTAATGAGCAGTTCTTC. Translation: CATSDIRDRVRNEQFF.

The V call is TRBV4-1, the J call TRBJ2-3, with 11 bases matching TRBD2. Per germline, CDR1 MGHRA and CDR2 YSYEKL. The ends lost 4 bases at V and 0 bases at J; junction bases unmatched: 6. The CDR3 sequence is 17 residues long. The CDR3 sequence is CASSRRLAGTSTDTQYF. The CDR3, as DNA: TGCGCCAGCAGCCGAAGACTAGCGGGAACAAGCACAGATACGCAGTATTTT.

V gene TRBV29-1 combines with J gene TRBJ1-5, with TRBD1 identical over 9 bases. CDR1 and CDR2 from the germline V gene are SQVTM and ANQGSEA. Trimming took 4 bases from V and 3 from J; bases not matched to a gene: 4. The CDR3 contains 14 residues. The CDR3 region is CSVVTGGINQPQHF. The CDR3 DNA reads as TGCAGCGTTGTAACAGGGGGCATCAATCAGCCCCAGCATTTT.

The sample holds a few counts of this clone. The CDR3 loop is CASSYSSGDYNEQFF. The CDR3 nucleotides are TGTGCCAGCAGTTACTCAAGCGGTGACTACAATGAGCAGTTCTTC. V gene TRBV6-5 combines with J gene TRBJ2-1; D might be TRBD2 (5 bases). The CDR3 runs 15 residues. Germline V gene sequence: CDR1 MNHEY, CDR2 SVGAGI. Trimming pared 0 bases from V and 3 bases from J, leaving 9 bases between.

There are a few counts of this clone. The rearrangement links TRBV6-5 to TRBJ2-1, with no clear D. CDR3 length: 13 amino acids. In germline, CDR1 is MNHEY, CDR2 SVGAGI. Trimming removed 4 bases from V and 8 bases from J, with 12 bases in between. As DNA, the CDR3 is TGTGCCAGCAGTTCGACACGCGAGCATGAGCAGTTCTTC. Protein sequence: CASSSTREHEQFF.

The rearrangement links TRBV3-1 (or the pseudogene TRBV3-2) to TRBJ2-3; TRBD2 is a possible D gene (5 bases). CDR1 LGHDT and CDR2 YNNKEL come from the germline V gene (reference sequence). Trimming pared 9 bases from V and 1 base from J, leaving 8 bases between. The CDR3 totals 12 residues. The CDR3 DNA follows: TGTGCCAGTGGACTCCGCACAGATACGCAGTATTTT. It yields the protein CASGLRTDTQYF.

The chain couples TRBV7-2 to TRBJ1-2; D unclear. The germline V and J ends were trimmed by 5 bases and 0 bases, with 7 bases remaining between them. Germline lookup yields CDR1 SGHTA and CDR2 FQGNSA. The CDR3 has 13 amino acids. Written as DNA, the CDR3 is TGTGCCAGCAGCCCGCAGGCTAACTATGGCTACACCTTC. Amino acid sequence: CASSPQANYGYTF.

This clone came up a few times. The chain joins TRBV30 to TRBJ1-1; 7 nucleotides align to TRBD1. The CDR3 has 20 residues. CDR1 and CDR2 from the germline V gene are GTSNPN and SVGIG (reference sequence). Trimming at V came to 3 bases and at J to 0 bases, leaving 22 bases not matched to a gene. In DNA, the CDR3 is TGTGCCTGGAGCGAACCCCGGACAGGTGCCCTCAGGCTGGTGAACACTGAAGCTTTCTTT. This gives the protein CAWSEPRTGALRLVNTEAFF.

The chain uses TRBV6-6 and TRBJ1-2; the match to TRBD1 covers 12 bases. Germline V gives CDR1 MNHNY, CDR2 SVGAGI (reference sequence). After removal of 5 bases from V and 7 bases from J, the junction contained 8 bases not matched to a gene. The CDR3 runs 15 residues. CDR3 coding DNA: TGTGCCAGCAGTGACCCGGGACAGGGGGCAAGTGGCTACACCTTC. As protein: CASSDPGQGASGYTF.

This rearrangement joins TRBV7-6 to TRBJ1-6; D is undetermined. The V gene lost 1 base and the J gene lost 11 bases, with 15 bases spanning the gap. This CDR3 contains 15 residues. Germline loops: CDR1 SGHVS, CDR2 FNYEAQ. The CDR3 bases are TGTGCCAGCAGCTTAGGAGAGTGGGGAGACACACCCCTCCACTTT. Amino acids: CASSLGEWGDTPLHF.

The CDR3 here is CASSLELQETQYF. In DNA, the CDR3 is TGTGCCAGCAGCTTAGAACTACAAGAGACCCAGTACTTC. The chain couples TRBV11-3 to TRBJ2-5; D is ambiguous. CDR1 SGHNT and CDR2 YENEEA come from the germline V gene. The CDR3 has 13 amino acids. The V gene lost 0 bases and the J gene lost 2 bases, with 4 bases spanning the gap.